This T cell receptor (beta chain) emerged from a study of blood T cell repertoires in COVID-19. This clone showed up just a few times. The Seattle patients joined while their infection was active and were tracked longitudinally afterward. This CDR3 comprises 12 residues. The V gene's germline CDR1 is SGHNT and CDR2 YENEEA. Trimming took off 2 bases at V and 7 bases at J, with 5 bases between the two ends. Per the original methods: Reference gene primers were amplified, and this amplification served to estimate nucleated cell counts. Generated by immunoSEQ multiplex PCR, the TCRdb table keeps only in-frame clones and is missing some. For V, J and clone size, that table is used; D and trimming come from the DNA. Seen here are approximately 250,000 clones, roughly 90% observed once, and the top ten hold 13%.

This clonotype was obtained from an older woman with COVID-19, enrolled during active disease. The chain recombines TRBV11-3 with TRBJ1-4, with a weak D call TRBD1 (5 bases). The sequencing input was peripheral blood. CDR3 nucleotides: TGTGCCAGCAGCTTAAGGGGTGAAAAACTGTTTTTT. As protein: CASSLRGEKLFF.